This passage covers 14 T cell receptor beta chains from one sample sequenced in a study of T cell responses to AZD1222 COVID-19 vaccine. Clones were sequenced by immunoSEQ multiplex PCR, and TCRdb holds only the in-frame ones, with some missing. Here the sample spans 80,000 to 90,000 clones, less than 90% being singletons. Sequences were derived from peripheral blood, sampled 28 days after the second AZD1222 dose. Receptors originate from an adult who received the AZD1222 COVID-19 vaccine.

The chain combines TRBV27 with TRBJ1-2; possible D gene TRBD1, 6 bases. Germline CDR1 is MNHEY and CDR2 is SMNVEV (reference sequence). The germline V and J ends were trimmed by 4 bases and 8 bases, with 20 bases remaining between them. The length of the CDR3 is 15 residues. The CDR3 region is CASSSPGGGTEGYTF. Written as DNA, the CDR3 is TGTGCCAGCAGTTCGCCCGGGGGCGGGACCGAAGGCTACACCTTC.

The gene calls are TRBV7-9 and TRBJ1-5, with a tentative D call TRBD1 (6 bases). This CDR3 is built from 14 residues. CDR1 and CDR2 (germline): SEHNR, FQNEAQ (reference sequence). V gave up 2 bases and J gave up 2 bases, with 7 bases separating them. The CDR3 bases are TGTGCCAGCAGCTTAAGGGGGGGCAATCAGCCCCAGCATTTT. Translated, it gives CASSLRGGNQPQHF.

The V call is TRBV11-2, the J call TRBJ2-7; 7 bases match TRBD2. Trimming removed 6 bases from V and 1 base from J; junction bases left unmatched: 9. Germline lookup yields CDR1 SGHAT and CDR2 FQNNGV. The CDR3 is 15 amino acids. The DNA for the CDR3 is TGTGCCAGCAGTCAGGAGCGGGGTAGTTCCTACGAGCAGTACTTC. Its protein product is CASSQERGSSYEQYF.

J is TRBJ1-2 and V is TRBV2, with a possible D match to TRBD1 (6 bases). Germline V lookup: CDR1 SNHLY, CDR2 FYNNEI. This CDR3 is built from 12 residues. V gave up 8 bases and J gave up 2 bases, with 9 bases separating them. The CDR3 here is CASQTGNYGYTF. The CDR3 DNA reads TGTGCCAGCCAAACAGGGAACTATGGCTACACCTTC.

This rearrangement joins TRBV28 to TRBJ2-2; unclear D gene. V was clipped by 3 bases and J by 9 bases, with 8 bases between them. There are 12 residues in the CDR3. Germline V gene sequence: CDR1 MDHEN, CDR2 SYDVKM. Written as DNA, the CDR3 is TGTGCCAGCAGTTTGGTAGCCCGGGAGCTGTTTTTT. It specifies CASSLVARELFF.

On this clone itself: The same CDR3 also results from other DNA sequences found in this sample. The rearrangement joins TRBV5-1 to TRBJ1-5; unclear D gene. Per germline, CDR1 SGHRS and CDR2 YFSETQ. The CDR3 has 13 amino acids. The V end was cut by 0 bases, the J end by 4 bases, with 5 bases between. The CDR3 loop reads CASSLGQNQPQHF. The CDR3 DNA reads TGCGCCAGCAGCTTGGGGCAGAATCAGCCCCAGCATTTT.

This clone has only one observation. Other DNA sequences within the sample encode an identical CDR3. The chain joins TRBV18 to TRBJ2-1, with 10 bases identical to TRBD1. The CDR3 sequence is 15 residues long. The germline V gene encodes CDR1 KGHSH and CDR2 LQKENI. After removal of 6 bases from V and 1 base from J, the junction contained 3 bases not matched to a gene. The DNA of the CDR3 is TGTGCCAGCTCTCCGGGACAGGGGTCCTACAATGAGCAGTTCTTC. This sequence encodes CASSPGQGSYNEQFF.

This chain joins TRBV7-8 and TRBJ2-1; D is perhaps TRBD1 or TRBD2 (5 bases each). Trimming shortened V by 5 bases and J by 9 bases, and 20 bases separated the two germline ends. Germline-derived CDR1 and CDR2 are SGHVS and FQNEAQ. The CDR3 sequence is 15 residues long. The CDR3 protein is CASSQRRDEVVEQFF. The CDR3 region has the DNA TGTGCCAGCAGCCAACGACGGGACGAGGTTGTTGAGCAGTTCTTC.

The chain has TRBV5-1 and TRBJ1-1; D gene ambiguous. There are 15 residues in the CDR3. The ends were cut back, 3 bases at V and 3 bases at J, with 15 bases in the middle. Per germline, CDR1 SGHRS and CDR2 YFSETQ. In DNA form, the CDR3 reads TGCGCCAGCAGCTCGGGGATTCGGGTGGACACTGAAGCTTTCTTT. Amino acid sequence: CASSSGIRVDTEAFF.

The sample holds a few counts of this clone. The CDR3 is CASSTGGGASYEQYF. The CDR3 bases are TGCGCCAGCAGCACCGGCGGCGGGGCCTCCTACGAGCAGTACTTC. This sequence joins TRBV5-1 and TRBJ2-7; possible D gene TRBD2, 6 bases. Trimming removed 4 bases at V and 0 bases at J, with 14 bases between. The CDR3 runs to 15 residues. Germline CDR1 reads SGHRS; CDR2 reads YFSETQ. The complete variable domain, with remaining parts taken from reference TRBV5-1 and TRBJ2-7, reads KAGVTQTPRYLIKTRGQQVTLSCSPISGHRSVSWYQQTPGQGLQFLFEYFSETQRNKGNFPGRFSGRQFSNSRSEMNVSTLELGDSALYLCASSTGGGASYEQYFGPGTRLTVT.

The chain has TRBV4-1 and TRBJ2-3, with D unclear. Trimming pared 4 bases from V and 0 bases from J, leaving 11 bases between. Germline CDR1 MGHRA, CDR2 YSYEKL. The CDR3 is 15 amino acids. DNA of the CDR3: TGCGCCAGCAGCCCGTCCGGGCTAAGCACAGATACGCAGTATTTT. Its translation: CASSPSGLSTDTQYF.

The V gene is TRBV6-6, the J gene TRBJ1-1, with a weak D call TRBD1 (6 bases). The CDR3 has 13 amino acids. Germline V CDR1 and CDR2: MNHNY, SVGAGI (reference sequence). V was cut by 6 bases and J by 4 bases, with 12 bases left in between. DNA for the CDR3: TGTGCCAGCAGGGGACACTTGGGCACTGAAGCTTTCTTT. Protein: CASRGHLGTEAFF.

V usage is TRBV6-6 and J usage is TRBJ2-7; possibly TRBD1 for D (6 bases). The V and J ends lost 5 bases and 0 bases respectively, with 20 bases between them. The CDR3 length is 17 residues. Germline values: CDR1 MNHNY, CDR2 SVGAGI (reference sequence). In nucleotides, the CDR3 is TGTGCCAGCAGTCGGACAGTATCGAAATTGGGCTCCTACGAGCAGTACTTC. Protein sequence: CASSRTVSKLGSYEQYF.

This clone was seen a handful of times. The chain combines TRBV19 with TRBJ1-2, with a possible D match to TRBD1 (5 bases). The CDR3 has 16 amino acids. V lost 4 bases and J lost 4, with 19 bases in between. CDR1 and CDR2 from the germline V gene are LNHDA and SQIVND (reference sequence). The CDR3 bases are TGTGCCAGTAGTAACCCCCTCAGGCGGGGCGGCTATGGCTACACCTTC. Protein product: CASSNPLRRGGYGYTF.